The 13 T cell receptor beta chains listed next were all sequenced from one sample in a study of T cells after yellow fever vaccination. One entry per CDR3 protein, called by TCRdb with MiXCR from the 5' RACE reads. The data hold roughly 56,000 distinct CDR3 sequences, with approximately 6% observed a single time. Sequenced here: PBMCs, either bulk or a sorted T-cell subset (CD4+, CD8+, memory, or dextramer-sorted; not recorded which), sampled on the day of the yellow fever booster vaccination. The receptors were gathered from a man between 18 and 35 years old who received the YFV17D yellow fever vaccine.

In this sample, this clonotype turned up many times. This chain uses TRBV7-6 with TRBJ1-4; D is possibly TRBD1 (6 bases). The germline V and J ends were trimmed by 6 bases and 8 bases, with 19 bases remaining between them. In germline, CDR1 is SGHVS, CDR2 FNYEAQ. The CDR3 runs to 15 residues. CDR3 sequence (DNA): TGTGCCAGCAGTTACGCTGGGACAAGTGGCGAAAAACTGTTTTTT. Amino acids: CASSYAGTSGEKLFF.

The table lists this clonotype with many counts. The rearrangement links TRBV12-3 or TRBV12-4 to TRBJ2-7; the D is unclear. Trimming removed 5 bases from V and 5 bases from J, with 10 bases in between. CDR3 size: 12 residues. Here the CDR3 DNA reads TGTGCCAGCAGTGTCAGGATCGACGAGCAGTACTTC. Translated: CASSVRIDEQYF.

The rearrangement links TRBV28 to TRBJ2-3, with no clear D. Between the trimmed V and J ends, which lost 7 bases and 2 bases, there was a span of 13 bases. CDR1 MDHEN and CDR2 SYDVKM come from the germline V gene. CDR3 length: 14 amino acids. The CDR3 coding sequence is TGTGCCAGCACCCGATTGGCGTTCACAGATACGCAGTATTTT. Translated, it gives CASTRLAFTDTQYF.

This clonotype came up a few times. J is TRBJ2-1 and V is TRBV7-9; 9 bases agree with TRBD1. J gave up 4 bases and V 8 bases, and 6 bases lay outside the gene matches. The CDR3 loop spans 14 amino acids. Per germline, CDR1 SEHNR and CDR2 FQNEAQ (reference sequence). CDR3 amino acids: CASDLGQGYNEQFF. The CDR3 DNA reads TGTGCCAGCGACCTGGGACAGGGATACAATGAGCAGTTCTTC.

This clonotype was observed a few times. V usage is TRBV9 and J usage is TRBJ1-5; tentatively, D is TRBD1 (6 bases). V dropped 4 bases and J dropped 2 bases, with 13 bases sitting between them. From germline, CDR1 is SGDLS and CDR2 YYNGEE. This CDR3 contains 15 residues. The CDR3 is CASSKWGAGNQPQHF. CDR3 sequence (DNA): TGTGCCAGCAGCAAGTGGGGGGCGGGCAATCAGCCCCAGCATTTT. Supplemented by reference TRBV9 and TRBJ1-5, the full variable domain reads DSGVTQTPKHLITATGQRVTLRCSPRSGDLSVYWYQQSLDQGLQFLIQYYNGEERAKGNILERFSAQQFPDLHSELNLSSLELGDSALYFCASSKWGAGNQPQHFGDGTRLSIL.

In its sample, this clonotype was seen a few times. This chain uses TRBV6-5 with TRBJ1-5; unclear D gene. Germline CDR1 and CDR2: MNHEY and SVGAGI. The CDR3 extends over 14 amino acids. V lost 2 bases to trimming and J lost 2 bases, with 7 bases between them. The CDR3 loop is CASSYGVGNQPQHF. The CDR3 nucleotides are TGTGCCAGCAGTTACGGGGTAGGCAATCAGCCCCAGCATTTT.

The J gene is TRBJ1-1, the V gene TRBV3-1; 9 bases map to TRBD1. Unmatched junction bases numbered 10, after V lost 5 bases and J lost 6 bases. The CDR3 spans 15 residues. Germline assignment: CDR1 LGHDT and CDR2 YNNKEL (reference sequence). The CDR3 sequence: CASSSPGTGTSEAFF. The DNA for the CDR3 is TGTGCCAGCAGCTCCCCCGGGACAGGGACCTCTGAAGCTTTCTTT.

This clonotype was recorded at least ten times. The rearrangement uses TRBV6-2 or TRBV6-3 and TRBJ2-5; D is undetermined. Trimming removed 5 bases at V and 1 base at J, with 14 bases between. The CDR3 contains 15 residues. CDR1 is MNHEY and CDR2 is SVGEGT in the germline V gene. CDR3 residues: CASSRRVGPQETQYF. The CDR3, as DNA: TGTGCCAGCAGTCGACGGGTCGGACCCCAAGAGACCCAGTACTTC.

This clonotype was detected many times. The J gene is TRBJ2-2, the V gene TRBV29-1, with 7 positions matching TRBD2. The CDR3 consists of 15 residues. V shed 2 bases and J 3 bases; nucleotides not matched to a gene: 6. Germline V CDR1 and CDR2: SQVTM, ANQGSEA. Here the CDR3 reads CSVESDSGHTGELFF. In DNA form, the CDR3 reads TGCAGCGTTGAATCGGATAGCGGGCACACCGGGGAGCTGTTTTTT.

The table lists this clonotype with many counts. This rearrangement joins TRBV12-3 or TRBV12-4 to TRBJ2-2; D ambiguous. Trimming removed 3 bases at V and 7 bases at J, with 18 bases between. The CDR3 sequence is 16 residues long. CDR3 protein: CASSFSANFDGGELFF. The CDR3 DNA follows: TGTGCCAGCAGTTTCTCGGCAAACTTCGACGGCGGGGAGCTGTTTTTT.

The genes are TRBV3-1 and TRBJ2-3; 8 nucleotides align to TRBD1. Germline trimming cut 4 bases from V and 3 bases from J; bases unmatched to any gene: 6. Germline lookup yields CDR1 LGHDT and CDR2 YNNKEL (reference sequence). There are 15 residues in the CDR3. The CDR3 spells CASSRRQGRTDTQYF. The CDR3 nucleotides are TGTGCCAGCAGCCGGAGACAGGGGAGGACAGATACGCAGTATTTT.

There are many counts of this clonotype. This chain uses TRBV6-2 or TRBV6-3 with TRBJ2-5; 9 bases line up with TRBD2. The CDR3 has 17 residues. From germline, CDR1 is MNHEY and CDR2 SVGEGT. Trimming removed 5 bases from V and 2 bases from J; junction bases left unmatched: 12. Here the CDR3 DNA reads TGTGCCAGCAGTCAACCCCCAGCGGGGGGTCCTCAAGAGACCCAGTACTTC. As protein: CASSQPPAGGPQETQYF.

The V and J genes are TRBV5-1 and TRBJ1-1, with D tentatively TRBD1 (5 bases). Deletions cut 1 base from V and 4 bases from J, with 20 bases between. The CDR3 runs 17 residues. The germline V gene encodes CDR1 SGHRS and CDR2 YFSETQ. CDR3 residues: CASSLLGDPFEGTEAFF. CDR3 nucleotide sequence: TGCGCCAGCAGCTTGTTGGGGGACCCCTTTGAGGGCACTGAAGCTTTCTTT.